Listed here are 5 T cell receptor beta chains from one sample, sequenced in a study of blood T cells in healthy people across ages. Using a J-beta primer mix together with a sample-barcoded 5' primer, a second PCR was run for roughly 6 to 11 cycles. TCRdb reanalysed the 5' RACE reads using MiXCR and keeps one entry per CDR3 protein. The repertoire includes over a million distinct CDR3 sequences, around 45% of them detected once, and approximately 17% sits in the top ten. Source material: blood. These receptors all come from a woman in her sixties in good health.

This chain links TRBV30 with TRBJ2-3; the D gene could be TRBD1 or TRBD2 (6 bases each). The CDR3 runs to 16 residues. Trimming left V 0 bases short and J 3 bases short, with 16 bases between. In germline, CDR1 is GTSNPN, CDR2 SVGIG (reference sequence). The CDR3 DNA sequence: TGTGCCTGGAGTGTAGGGTCTGGGGGGCTGACAGATACGCAGTATTTT. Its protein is CAWSVGSGGLTDTQYF.

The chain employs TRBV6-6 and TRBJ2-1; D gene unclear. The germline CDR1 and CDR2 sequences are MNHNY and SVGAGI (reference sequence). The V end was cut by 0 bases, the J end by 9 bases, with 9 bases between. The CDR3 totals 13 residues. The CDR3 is CASSYSGLREQFF. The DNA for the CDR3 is TGTGCCAGCAGTTACTCCGGGTTGCGTGAGCAGTTCTTC.

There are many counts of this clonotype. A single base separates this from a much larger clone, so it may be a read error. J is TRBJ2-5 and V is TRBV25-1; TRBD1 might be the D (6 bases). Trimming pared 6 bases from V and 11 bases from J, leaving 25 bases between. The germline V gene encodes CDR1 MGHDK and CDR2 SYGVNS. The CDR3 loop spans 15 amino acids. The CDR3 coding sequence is TGTGCCAGCAGCAGCATCGGGACATTTTACAATGAGCAGTACTTC. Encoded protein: CASSSIGTFYNEQYF. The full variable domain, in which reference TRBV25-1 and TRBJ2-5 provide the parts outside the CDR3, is EADIYQTPRYLVIGTGKKITLECSQTMGHDKMYWYQQDPGMELHLIHYSYGVNSTEKGDLSSESTVSRIRTEHFPLTLESARPSHTSQYLCASSSIGTFYNEQYFGPGTRLLVL.

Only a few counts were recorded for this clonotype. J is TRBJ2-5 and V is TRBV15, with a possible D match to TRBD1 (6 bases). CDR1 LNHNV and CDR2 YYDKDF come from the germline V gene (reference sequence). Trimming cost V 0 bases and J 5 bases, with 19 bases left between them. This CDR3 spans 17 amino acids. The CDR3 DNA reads TGTGCCACCAGCAGAGAACTCCGCCAGGGGAAAGGGGAGACCCAGTACTTC. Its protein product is CATSRELRQGKGETQYF.

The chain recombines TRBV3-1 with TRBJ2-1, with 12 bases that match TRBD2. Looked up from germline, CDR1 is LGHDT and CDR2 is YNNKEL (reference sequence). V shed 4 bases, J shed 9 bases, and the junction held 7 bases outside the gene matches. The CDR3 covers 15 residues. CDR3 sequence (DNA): TGTGCCAGCAGCCCTGGACTAGCGGGGTTGGGTGAGCAGTTCTTC. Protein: CASSPGLAGLGEQFF.